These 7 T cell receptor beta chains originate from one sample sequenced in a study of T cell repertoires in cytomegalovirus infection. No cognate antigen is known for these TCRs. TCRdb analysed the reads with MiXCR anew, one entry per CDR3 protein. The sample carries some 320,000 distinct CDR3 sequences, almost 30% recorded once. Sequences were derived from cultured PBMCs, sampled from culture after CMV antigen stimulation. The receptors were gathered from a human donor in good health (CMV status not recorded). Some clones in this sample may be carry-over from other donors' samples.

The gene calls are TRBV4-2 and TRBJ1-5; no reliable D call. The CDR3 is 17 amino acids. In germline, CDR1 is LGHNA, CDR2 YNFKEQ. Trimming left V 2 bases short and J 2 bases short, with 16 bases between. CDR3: CASSQFPGSMGNQPQHF. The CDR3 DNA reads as TGTGCCAGCAGCCAATTTCCAGGTAGTATGGGCAATCAGCCCCAGCATTTT.

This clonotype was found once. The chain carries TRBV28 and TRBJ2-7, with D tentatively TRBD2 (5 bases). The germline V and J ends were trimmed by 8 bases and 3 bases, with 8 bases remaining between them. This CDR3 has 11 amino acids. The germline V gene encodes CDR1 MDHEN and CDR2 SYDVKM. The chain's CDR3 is CASGSGYEQYF. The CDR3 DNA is TGTGCCAGCGGGAGTGGCTACGAGCAGTACTTC. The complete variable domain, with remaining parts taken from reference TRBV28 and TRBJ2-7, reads DVKVTQSSRYLVKRTGEKVFLECVQDMDHENMFWYRQDPGLGLRLIYFSYDVKMKEKGDIPEGYSVSREKKERFSLILESASTNQTSMYLCASGSGYEQYFGPGTRLTVT.

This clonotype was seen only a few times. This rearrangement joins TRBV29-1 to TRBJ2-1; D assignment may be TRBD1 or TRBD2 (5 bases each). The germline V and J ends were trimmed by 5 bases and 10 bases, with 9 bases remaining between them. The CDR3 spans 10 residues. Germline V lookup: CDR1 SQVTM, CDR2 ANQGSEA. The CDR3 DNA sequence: TGCAGCGTTAGGGACGGGGAGCAGTTCTTC. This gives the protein CSVRDGEQFF.

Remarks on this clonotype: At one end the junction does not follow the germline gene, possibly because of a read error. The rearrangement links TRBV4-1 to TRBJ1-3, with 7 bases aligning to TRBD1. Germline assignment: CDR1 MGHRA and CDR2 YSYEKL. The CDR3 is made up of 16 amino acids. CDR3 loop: CASSRRQGVAGNTIYF. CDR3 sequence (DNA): TGTGCCAGCAGCCGCCGACAGGGCGTGGCTGGAAACACCATATATTTT.

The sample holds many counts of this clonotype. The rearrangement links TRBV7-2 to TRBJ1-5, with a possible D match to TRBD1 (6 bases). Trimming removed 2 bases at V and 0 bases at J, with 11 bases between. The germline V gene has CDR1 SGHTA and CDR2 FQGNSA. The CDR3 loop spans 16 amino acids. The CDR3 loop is CASSLRGGDSNQPQHF. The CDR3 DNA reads TGTGCCAGCAGCTTAAGGGGGGGAGATAGCAATCAGCCCCAGCATTTT.

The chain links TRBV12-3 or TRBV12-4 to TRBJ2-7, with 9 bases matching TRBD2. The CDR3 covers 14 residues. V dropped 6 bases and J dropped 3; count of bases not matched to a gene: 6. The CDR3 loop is CASRSGTSIYEQYF. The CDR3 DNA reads TGTGCCAGCAGGTCCGGGACTAGCATCTACGAGCAGTACTTC.

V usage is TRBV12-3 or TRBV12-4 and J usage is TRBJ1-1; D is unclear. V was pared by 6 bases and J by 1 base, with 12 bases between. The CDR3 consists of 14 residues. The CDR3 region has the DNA TGTGCCAGCAGGGTGTTGGCGTCGAACACTGAAGCTTTCTTT. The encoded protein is CASRVLASNTEAFF.